This T cell receptor beta chain was identified during a study of beta chain features in type 1 diabetes. Investigators reverse transcribed all isolated RNA, so they sequenced expressed TCRB transcripts. Repertoires were generated with immunoSEQ multiplex PCR, while TCRdb's copy carries only in-frame clones and drops some. In the table there are about 340,000 clones, less than 9.5% of which are singletons. The germline V gene has CDR1 LGHNA and CDR2 YSLEER. Trimming took off 3 bases at V and 9 bases at J, with 18 bases between the two ends. CDR3 size: 14 residues. Study-wide results and limits: Shortening of TCRB CDR3s, moderate but significant, appeared in all four CD4+ subsets of Type 1 diabetes patients. Compared with healthy donors, patients appeared to share more similar naive, central memory and regulatory TCRB repertoires.

Each donor gave one heparinised blood draw averaging around 120 mL. This clone has only a few counts. Its antigen is undetermined. The sequenced sample consisted of central memory CD4+ T cells from blood. The receptor's source is a young woman in good health. V is TRBV4-3 and J is TRBJ2-7, with D maybe TRBD1 (7 bases). CDR3 nucleotides: TGCGCCAGCAGCCAGGACAGACAGGGACTCGCGCAGTACTTC. Its translation: CASSQDRQGLAQYF.